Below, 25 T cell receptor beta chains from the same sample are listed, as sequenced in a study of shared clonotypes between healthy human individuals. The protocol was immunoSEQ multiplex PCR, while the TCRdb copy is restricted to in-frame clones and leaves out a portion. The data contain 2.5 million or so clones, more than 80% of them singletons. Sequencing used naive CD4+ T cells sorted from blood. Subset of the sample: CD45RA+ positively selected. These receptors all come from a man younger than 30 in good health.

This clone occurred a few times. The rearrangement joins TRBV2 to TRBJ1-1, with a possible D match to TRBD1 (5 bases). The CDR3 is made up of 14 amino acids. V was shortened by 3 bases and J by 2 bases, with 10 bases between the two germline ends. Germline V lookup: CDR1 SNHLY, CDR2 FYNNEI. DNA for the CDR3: TGTGCCAGCAGTGATACATGGACAAACACTGAAGCTTTCTTT. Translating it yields CASSDTWTNTEAFF.

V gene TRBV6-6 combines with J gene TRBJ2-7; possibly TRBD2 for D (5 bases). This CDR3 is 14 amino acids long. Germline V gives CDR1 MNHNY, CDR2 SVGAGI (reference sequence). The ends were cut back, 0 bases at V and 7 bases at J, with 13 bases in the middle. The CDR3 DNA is TGTGCCAGCAGTTACTCGAACTCGGGGTTTGAGCAGTACTTC. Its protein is CASSYSNSGFEQYF.

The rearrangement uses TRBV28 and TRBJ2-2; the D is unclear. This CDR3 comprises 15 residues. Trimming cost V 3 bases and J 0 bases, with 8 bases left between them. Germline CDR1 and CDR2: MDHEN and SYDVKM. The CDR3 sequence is CASSFNRPNTGELFF. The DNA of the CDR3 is TGTGCCAGCAGTTTTAATCGGCCGAACACCGGGGAGCTGTTTTTT.

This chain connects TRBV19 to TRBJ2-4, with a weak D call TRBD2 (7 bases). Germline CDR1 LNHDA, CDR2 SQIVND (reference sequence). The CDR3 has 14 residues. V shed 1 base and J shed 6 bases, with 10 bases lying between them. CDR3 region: CASSIVRGGNIQYF. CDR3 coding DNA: TGTGCCAGTAGTATAGTAAGGGGGGGAAACATTCAGTACTTC.

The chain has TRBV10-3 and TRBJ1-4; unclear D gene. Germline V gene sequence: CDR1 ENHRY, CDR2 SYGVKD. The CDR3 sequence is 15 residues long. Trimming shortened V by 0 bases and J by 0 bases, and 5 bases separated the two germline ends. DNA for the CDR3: TGTGCCATCAGTGAGTCGGGTTCAACTAATGAAAAACTGTTTTTT. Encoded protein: CAISESGSTNEKLFF.

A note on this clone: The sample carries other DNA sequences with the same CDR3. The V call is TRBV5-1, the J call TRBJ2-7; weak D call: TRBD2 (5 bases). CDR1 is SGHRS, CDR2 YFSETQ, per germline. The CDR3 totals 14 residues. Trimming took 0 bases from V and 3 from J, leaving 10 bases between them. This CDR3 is CASSLAGSNYEQYF. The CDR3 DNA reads TGCGCCAGCAGCTTGGCGGGATCGAACTACGAGCAGTACTTC.

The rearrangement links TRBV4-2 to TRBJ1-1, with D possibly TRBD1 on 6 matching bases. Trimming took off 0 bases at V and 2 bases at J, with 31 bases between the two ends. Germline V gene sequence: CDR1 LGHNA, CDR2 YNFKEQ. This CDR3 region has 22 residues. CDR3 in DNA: TGTGCCAGCAGCCAAGAAGATTCGGGACACATCTTTGCCTACCCACAAAACACTGAAGCTTTCTTT. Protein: CASSQEDSGHIFAYPQNTEAFF.

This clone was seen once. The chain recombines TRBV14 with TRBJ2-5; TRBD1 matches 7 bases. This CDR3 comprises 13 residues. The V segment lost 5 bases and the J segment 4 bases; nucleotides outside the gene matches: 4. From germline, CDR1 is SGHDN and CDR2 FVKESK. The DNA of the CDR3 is TGTGCCAGCAGCGACCGGGACAGAGAGACCCAGTACTTC. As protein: CASSDRDRETQYF.

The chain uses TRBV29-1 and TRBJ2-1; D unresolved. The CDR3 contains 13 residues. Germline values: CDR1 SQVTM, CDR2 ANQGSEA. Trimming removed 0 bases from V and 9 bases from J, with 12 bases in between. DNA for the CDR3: TGCAGCGTTGAAGATTTAGCCGGTGCTGAGCAGTTCTTC. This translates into CSVEDLAGAEQFF.

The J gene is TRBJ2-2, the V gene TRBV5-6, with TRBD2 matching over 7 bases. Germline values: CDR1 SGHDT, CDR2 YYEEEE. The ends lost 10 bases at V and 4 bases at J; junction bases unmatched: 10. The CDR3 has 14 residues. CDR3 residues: CAGSRREFTGELFF. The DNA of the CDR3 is TGTGCCGGGTCTCGGCGGGAGTTCACCGGGGAGCTGTTTTTT. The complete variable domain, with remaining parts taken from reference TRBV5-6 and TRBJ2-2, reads DAGVTQSPTHLIKTRGQQVTLRCSPKSGHDTVSWYQQALGQGPQFIFQYYEEEERQRGNFPDRFSGHQFPNYSSELNVNALLLGDSALYLCAGSRREFTGELFFGEGSRLTVL.

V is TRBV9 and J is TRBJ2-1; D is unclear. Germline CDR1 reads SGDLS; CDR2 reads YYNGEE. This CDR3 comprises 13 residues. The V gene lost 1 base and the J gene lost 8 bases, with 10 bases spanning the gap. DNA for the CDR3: TGTGCCAGCAGCGTATCGACCTCCTATGAGCAGTTCTTC. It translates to CASSVSTSYEQFF.

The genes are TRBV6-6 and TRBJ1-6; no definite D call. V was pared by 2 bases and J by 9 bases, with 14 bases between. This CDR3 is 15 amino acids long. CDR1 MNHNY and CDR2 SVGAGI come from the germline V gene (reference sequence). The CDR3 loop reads CASSYRTSGGSPLHF. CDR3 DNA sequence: TGTGCCAGCAGTTACCGGACCTCGGGCGGTTCACCCCTCCACTTT.

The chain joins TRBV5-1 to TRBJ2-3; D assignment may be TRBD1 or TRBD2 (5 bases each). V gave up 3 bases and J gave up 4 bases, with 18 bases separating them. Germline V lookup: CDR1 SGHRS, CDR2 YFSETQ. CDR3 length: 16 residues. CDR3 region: CASSYPGTAGADTQYF. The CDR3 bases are TGCGCCAGCAGCTACCCCGGGACGGCTGGGGCAGATACGCAGTATTTT.

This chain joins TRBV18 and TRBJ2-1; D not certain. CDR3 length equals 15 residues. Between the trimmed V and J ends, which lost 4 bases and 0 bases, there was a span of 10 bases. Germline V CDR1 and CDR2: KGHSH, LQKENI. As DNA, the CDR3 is TGTGCCAGCTCACTTTATGCGCGCTCCTACAATGAGCAGTTCTTC. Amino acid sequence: CASSLYARSYNEQFF.

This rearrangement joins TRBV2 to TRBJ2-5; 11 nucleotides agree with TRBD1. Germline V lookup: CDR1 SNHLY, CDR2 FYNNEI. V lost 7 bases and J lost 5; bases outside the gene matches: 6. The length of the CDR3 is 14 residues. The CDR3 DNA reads TGTGCCAGCATATTGGACAGGGGGCATGAGACCCAGTACTTC. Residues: CASILDRGHETQYF.

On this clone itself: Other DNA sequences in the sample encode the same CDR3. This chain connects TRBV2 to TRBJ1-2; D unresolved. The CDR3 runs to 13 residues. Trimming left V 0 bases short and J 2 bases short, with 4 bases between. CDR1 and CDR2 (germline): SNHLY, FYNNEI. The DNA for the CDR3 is TGTGCCAGCAGTGAAGCGGGGAACTATGGCTACACCTTC. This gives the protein CASSEAGNYGYTF.

CDR3 sequence (DNA): TGTGCCACCAGCAGAGATCGGTGGGAGGATACGCAGTATTTT. The encoded protein is CATSRDRWEDTQYF. The V gene is TRBV15, the J gene TRBJ2-3; D is possibly TRBD2 (5 bases). The CDR3 contains 14 residues. V gave up 0 bases and J gave up 6 bases, with 10 bases separating them. Germline CDR1 is LNHNV and CDR2 is YYDKDF (reference sequence).

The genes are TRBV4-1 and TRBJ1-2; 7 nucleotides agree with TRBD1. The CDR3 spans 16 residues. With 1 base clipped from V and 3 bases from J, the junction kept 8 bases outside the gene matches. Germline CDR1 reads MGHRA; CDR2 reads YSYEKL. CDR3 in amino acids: CASSQGGKGGDYGYTF. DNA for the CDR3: TGCGCCAGCAGCCAAGGTGGTAAAGGGGGCGACTATGGCTACACCTTC.

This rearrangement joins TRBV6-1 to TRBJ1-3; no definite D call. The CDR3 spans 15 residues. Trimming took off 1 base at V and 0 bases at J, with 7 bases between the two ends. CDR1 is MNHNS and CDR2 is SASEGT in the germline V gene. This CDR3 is CASSEGPYSGNTIYF. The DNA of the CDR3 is TGTGCCAGCAGTGAAGGTCCGTACTCTGGAAACACCATATATTTT.

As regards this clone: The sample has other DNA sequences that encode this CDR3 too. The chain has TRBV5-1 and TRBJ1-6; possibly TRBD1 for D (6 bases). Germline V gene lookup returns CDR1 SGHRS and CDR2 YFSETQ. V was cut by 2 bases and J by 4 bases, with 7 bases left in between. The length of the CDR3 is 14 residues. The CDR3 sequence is CASSLQGYNSPLHF. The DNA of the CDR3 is TGCGCCAGCAGCTTACAGGGATATAATTCACCCCTCCACTTT.

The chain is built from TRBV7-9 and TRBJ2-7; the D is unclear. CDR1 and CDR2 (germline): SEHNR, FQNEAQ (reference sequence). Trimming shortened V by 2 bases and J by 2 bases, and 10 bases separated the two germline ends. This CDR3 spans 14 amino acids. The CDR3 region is CASSLTQPAYEQYF. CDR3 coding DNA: TGTGCCAGCAGCTTAACTCAGCCGGCCTACGAGCAGTACTTC.

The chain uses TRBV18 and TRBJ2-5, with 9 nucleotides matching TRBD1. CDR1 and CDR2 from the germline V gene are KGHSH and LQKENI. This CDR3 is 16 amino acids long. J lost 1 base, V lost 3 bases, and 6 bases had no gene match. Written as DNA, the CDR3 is TGTGCCAGCTCACCTTATTTGACAGGGGGCCAAGAGACCCAGTACTTC. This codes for CASSPYLTGGQETQYF.

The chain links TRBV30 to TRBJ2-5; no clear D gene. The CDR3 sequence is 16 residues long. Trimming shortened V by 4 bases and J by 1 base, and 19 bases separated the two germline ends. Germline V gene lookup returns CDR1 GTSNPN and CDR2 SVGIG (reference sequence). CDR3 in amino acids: CAWTPTPTTTQETQYF. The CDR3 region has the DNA TGTGCCTGGACTCCAACTCCAACAACAACCCAAGAGACCCAGTACTTC.

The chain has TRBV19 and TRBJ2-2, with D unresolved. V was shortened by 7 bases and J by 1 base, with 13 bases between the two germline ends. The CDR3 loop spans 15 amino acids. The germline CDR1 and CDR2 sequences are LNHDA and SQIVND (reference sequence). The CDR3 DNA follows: TGTGCCAGTACCTACTCCCCCATGAACACCGGGGAGCTGTTTTTT. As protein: CASTYSPMNTGELFF.

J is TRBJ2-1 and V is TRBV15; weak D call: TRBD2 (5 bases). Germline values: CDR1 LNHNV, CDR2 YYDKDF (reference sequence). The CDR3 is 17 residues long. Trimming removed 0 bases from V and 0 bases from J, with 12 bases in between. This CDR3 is CATSRDEGGPSYNEQFF. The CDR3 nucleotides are TGTGCCACCAGCAGAGATGAGGGCGGACCCTCCTACAATGAGCAGTTCTTC. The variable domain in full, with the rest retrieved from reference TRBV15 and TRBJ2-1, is DAMVIQNPRYQVTQFGKPVTLSCSQTLNHNVMYWYQQKSSQAPKLLFHYYDKDFNNEADTPDNFQSRRPNTSFCFLDIRSPGLGDTAMYLCATSRDEGGPSYNEQFFGPGTRLTVL.